The clone carrying this TCR beta chain was found a few times. The antigen is undetermined. The amount of total RNA extracted per sample was at least 6 micrograms. With a J-beta primer mix and a sample-barcoded 5' primer, a second PCR ran about 7 to 12 cycles. TCRdb processed the 5' RACE reads anew with MiXCR; each CDR3 protein has one entry. The data contain under 800,000 distinct CDR3 sequences, roughly 44% of them singletons. These data originate in a study of blood T cells in healthy people across ages. In the study overall: Template switching caught about one barcoded beta molecule for each two T cells. Points from the study as a whole: Relative to aged donors, long-lived donors carried more naive CD4+ cells and displayed higher diversity.

Trimming pared 1 base from V and 6 bases from J, leaving 13 bases between. The germline CDR1 and CDR2 sequences are DFQATT and SNEGSKA (reference sequence). This CDR3 has 13 residues. This TCR was sampled from a woman aged 60 to 75 in good health. The chain couples TRBV20-1 to TRBJ2-7; a possible D gene is TRBD2 (5 bases). The material sequenced was blood. DNA for the CDR3: TGCAGTGCTAGAGGTCCGGACTCCCTCGAGCAGTACTTC. Its translation: CSARGPDSLEQYF.